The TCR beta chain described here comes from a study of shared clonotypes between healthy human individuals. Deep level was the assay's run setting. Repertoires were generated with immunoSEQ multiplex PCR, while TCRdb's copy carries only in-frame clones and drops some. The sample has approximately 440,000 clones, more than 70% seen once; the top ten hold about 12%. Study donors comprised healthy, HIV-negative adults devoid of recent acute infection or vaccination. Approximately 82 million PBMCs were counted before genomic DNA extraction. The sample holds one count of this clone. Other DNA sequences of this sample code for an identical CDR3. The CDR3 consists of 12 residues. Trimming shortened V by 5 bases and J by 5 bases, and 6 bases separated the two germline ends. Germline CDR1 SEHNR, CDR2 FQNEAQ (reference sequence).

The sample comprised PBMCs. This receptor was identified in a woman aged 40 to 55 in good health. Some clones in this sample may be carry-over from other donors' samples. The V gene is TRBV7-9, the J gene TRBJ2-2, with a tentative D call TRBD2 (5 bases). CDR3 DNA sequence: TGTGCCAGCAGCCGGGGTACCGGGGAGCTGTTTTTT. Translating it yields CASSRGTGELFF.